Listed below are T cell receptor beta chains from one sample, sequenced in a study of cytomegalovirus exposure and HLA in healthy donors. The method was immunoSEQ multiplex PCR; TCRdb's version includes in-frame clones alone and lacks a portion of them. The sample holds 200,000 to 250,000 clones, approximately 84% seen once. Material for sequencing was PBMCs. Source of these receptors: a woman aged 40 to 50 in good health and CMV-seronegative. CDR3s include the opening cysteine and the closing phenylalanine or tryptophan. The D gene is left open where the match is weak. Not every row has a clone size; where given, it reads once, few, many or a size class.

J gene	V gene	clone size	D gene	CDR3 protein	CDR3 DNA
TRBJ2-3	TRBV2	NA	TRBD1	CASSGQGATDTQYF	TGTGCCAGCTCCGGACAGGGGGCAACAGATACGCAGTATTTT
TRBJ1-3	TRBV9	NA	NA	CASSEGEFDISGNTIYF	TGTGCCAGCAGCGAAGGCGAATTCGACATCTCTGGAAACACCATATATTTT
TRBJ2-5	TRBV27	NA	NA	CASSLGPGRETQYF	TGTGCCAGCAGTTTAGGTCCAGGGAGGGAGACCCAGTACTTC
TRBJ1-3	TRBV19	NA	NA	CASSSPDILSSGNTIYF	TGTGCCAGTAGTTCACCCGACATACTGAGCTCTGGAAACACCATATATTTT
TRBJ2-3	TRBV10-1	NA	TRBD2	CASSESRGVNTDTQYF	TGCGCCAGCAGTGAGTCTCGGGGGGTCAACACAGATACGCAGTATTTT
TRBJ2-7	TRBV2	few	TRBD1	CASSQGTGPYEQYF	TGTGCCAGCAGTCAAGGGACAGGGCCATACGAGCAGTACTTC
TRBJ2-7	TRBV5-6	NA	NA	CASSFGRDRFYEQYF	TGTGCCAGCAGCTTTGGGCGGGACAGATTCTACGAGCAGTACTTC
TRBJ1-1	TRBV4-1	NA	TRBD1	CASSQGTDLNEAFF	TGCGCCAGCAGCCAGGGGACAGACTTGAATGAAGCTTTCTTT
TRBJ2-1	TRBV7-8	NA	TRBD1	CASSLTGQGYNEQFF	TGTGCCAGCAGCTTGACCGGACAGGGCTACAATGAGCAGTTCTTC
TRBJ2-3	TRBV7-9	NA	TRBD1	CASSLGTVGTDTQYF	TGTGCCAGCAGCCTAGGGACAGTAGGTACAGATACGCAGTATTTT
TRBJ1-5	TRBV2	NA	TRBD1	CASTGTGNQPQHF	TGTGCCAGCACCGGGACAGGCAATCAGCCCCAGCATTTT
TRBJ1-2	TRBV2	NA	TRBD1	CASRLQGADGYTF	TGTGCCAGCAGGTTACAGGGGGCGGATGGCTACACCTTC
TRBJ2-3	TRBV4-1	NA	TRBD2	CASSQKLGPGLPRTDTQYF	TGCGCCAGCAGCCAAAAGTTAGGACCGGGACTACCTCGCACAGATACGCAGTATTTT